Presented here are 13 T cell receptor beta chains from one specimen sequenced in a study of control samples from healthy donors and cancer patients. The method was immunoSEQ multiplex PCR; TCRdb's version includes in-frame clones alone and lacks a portion of them. The repertoire holds fewer than 100,000 clones, with roughly four fifths as singletons. The specimen was blood. The source of these receptors is a man in his sixties in good health.

The V gene is TRBV19, the J gene TRBJ2-3, with unresolved D. The ends were cut back, 10 bases at V and 4 bases at J, with 21 bases in the middle. The length of the CDR3 is 15 residues. From germline, CDR1 is LNHDA and CDR2 SQIVND (reference sequence). The CDR3 bases are TGTGCCACCCAAAGAGGAACAGTTCAGGCAGATACGCAGTATTTT. Protein: CATQRGTVQADTQYF.

The V and J genes are TRBV24-1 and TRBJ2-1, with D perhaps matching TRBD2 (6 bases). The CDR3 extends over 12 amino acids. V was shortened by 8 bases and J by 5 bases, with 9 bases between the two germline ends. From germline, CDR1 is KGHDR and CDR2 SFDVKD. The CDR3 region has the DNA TGTGCCACCAATAGCGGAAACAATGAGCAGTTCTTC. Translation gives CATNSGNNEQFF.

The rearrangement links TRBV10-3 to TRBJ2-3; TRBD2 aligns across 7 bases. The CDR3 spans 12 residues. Trimming took 6 bases from V and 3 from J; bases not matched to a gene: 0. The germline gives CDR1 ENHRY, CDR2 SYGVKD. CDR3 residues: CAISGGTDTQYF. Written as DNA, the CDR3 is TGTGCCATCAGCGGGGGGACAGATACGCAGTATTTT.

The CDR3 loop reads CAISESFGTGGNREKLFF. The DNA of the CDR3 is TGTGCCATCAGTGAGTCGTTCGGGACAGGGGGCAATCGGGAAAAACTGTTTTTT. The rearrangement joins TRBV10-3 to TRBJ1-4; 12 bases fit TRBD1. This CDR3 spans 18 amino acids. Trimming cost V 0 bases and J 8 bases; bases outside gene matches: 10. Germline loops: CDR1 ENHRY, CDR2 SYGVKD.

This chain uses TRBV5-1 with TRBJ2-1; D is perhaps TRBD2 (5 bases). The CDR3 runs 14 residues. CDR1 SGHRS and CDR2 YFSETQ come from the germline V gene. The ends were cut back, 0 bases at V and 9 bases at J, with 13 bases in the middle. The CDR3 sequence: CASSLDQARGEQFF. The DNA of the CDR3 is TGCGCCAGCAGCTTGGATCAGGCACGGGGTGAGCAGTTCTTC.

The chain combines TRBV28 with TRBJ2-3; 9 bases map to TRBD2. CDR3 length equals 15 residues. Germline trimming cut 8 bases from V and 1 base from J; bases unmatched to any gene: 7. The V gene's germline CDR1 is MDHEN and CDR2 SYDVKM. CDR3 DNA: TGTGCCAGCCTTACGCGGACTAGCGGCACAGATACGCAGTATTTT. Encoded protein: CASLTRTSGTDTQYF.

This clone was detected a few times. CDR3 nucleotide sequence: TGTGCCAGCAGCCTTCGGGACGTGGCCGGGGAGCTGTTTTTT. This encodes CASSLRDVAGELFF. The chain links TRBV7-9 to TRBJ2-2; D may correspond to TRBD1 or TRBD2 (5 bases each). The germline V gene has CDR1 SEHNR and CDR2 FQNEAQ (reference sequence). The CDR3 spans 14 residues. V lost 5 bases and J lost 6, with 13 bases in between.

J is TRBJ2-1 and V is TRBV2; D remains ambiguous. The germline V gene encodes CDR1 SNHLY and CDR2 FYNNEI. The CDR3 is made up of 14 amino acids. The V and J ends lost 0 bases and 5 bases respectively, with 8 bases between them. The CDR3 region has the DNA TGTGCCAGCAGTGAAGCCAGGACCGACAATGAGCAGTTCTTC. Residues: CASSEARTDNEQFF.

This clone was observed once. The V call is TRBV24-1, the J call TRBJ1-2; no reliable D call. From germline, CDR1 is KGHDR and CDR2 SFDVKD. V was clipped by 4 bases and J by 6 bases, with 5 bases between them. The length of the CDR3 is 11 residues. The CDR3 coding sequence is TGTGCCACCAGTGACCTCCATGGCTACACCTTC. Translating gives CATSDLHGYTF.

This sequence joins TRBV7-9 and TRBJ1-1; 7 positions match TRBD1. CDR1 is SEHNR and CDR2 is FQNEAQ in the germline V gene (reference sequence). The CDR3 is made up of 16 amino acids. V dropped 5 bases and J dropped 5; count of bases not matched to a gene: 14. CDR3: CASSGTVSFYGTEAFF. The CDR3, as DNA: TGTGCCAGCAGCGGGACAGTAAGCTTTTATGGAACTGAAGCTTTCTTT.

The chain links TRBV9 to TRBJ1-4; 7 positions match TRBD1. In germline, CDR1 is SGDLS, CDR2 YYNGEE. The length of the CDR3 is 15 residues. V shed 4 bases, J shed 7 bases, and the junction held 10 bases outside the gene matches. Here the CDR3 DNA reads TGTGCCAGCAGCCTTCGACAGGGCCGGGGTGAAAAACTGTTTTTT. Its protein product is CASSLRQGRGEKLFF. Full variable domain (outside the CDR3, taken from reference TRBV9 and TRBJ1-4): DSGVTQTPKHLITATGQRVTLRCSPRSGDLSVYWYQQSLDQGLQFLIQYYNGEERAKGNILERFSAQQFPDLHSELNLSSLELGDSALYFCASSLRQGRGEKLFFGSGTQLSVL.

The gene calls are TRBV15 and TRBJ2-5; TRBD2 matches at 14 bases. The germline V gene encodes CDR1 LNHNV and CDR2 YYDKDF (reference sequence). The V segment lost 5 bases and the J segment 4 bases; nucleotides outside the gene matches: 9. The CDR3 spans 17 residues. The CDR3 loop reads CATSGWTSGGIRETQYF. The CDR3 nucleotides read TGTGCCACCAGCGGTTGGACTAGCGGGGGGATCAGAGAGACCCAGTACTTC.

The gene calls are TRBV7-7 and TRBJ2-2, with 10 positions matching TRBD1. Trimming at V came to 4 bases and at J to 7 bases, leaving 6 bases not matched to a gene. The CDR3 loop spans 15 amino acids. Germline-derived CDR1 and CDR2 are SSHAT and FNYEAQ (reference sequence). In nucleotides, the CDR3 is TGTGCCAGCAGCTACGGGACAGGGGCCGTCGGGGAGCTGTTTTTT. This codes for CASSYGTGAVGELFF.